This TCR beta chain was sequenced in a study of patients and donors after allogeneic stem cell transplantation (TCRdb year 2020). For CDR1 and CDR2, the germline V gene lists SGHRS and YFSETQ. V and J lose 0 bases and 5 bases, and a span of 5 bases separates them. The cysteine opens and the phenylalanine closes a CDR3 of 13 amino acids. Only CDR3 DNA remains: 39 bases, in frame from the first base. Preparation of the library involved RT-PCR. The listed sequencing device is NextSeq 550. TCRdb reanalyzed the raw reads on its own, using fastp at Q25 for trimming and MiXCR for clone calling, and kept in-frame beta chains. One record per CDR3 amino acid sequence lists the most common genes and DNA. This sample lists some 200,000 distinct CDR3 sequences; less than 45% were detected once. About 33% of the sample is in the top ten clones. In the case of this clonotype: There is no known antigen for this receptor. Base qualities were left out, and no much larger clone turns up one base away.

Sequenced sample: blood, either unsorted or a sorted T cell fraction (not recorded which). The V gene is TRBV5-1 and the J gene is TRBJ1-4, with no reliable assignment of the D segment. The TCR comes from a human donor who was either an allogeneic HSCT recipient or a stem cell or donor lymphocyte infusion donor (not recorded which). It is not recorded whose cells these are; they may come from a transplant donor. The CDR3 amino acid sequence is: CASSLVQNEKLFF. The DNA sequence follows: TGCGCCAGCAGCTTGGTTCAAAATGAAAAACTGTTTTTT.